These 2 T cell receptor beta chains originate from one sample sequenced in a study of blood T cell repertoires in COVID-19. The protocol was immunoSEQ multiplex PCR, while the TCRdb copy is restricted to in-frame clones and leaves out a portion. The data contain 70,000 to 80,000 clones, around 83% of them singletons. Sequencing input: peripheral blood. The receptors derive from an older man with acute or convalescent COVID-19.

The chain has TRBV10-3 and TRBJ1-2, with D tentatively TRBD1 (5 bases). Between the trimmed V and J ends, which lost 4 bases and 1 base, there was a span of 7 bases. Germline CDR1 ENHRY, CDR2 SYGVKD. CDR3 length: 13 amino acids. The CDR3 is CAISGQHNYGYTF. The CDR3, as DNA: TGTGCCATCAGTGGACAGCATAACTATGGCTACACCTTC.

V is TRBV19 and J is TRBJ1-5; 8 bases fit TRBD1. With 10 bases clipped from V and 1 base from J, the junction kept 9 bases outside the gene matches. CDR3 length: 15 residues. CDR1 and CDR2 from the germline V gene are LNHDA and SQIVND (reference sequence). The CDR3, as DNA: TGTGCCACCATACCTCGGACAGGGAGCAATCAGCCCCAGCATTTT. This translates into CATIPRTGSNQPQHF.